This is a list of T cell receptor beta chains from one sample in a study of shared clonotypes between healthy human individuals. The table came from immunoSEQ multiplex PCR; TCRdb's copy has only in-frame clones and leaves some out. Here the sample spans 850,000 to 1,200,000 clones, roughly 75% being singletons. Sequencing was performed on memory CD4+ T cells sorted from blood. The source of these receptors is a man in his late teens or twenties in good health. CDR3s include the opening cysteine and the closing phenylalanine or tryptophan. D genes are given only for firm matches. Some rows have no size entry. The others give once, few or many, or a class for an expanded clone.

v_gene,d_gene,j_gene,abundance,CDR3aa,CDR3nt
TRBV5-1,.,TRBJ2-2,.,CASKGQNTGELFF,TGCGCCAGCAAGGGGCAGAACACCGGGGAGCTGTTTTTT
TRBV2,TRBD1,TRBJ2-1,.,CASRGTVSYNEQFF,TGTGCCAGCAGGGGGACAGTTTCCTACAATGAGCAGTTCTTC
TRBV5-1,TRBD1,TRBJ2-7,.,CASSNRQGPGYEQYF,TGCGCCAGCAGCAATAGACAGGGGCCCGGGTACGAGCAGTACTTC
TRBV10-2,.,TRBJ1-1,.,CASRLDPQATEAFF,TGCGCCAGCAGATTAGACCCCCAAGCCACTGAAGCTTTCTTT
TRBV5-5,TRBD1,TRBJ2-6,.,CASSAGGAVTGANVLTF,TGTGCCAGCAGCGCAGGGGGCGCGGTAACTGGGGCCAACGTCCTGACTTTC
TRBV30,.,TRBJ2-2,.,CAWSGQGGGELFF,TGTGCCTGGAGTGGCCAGGGTGGCGGGGAGCTGTTTTTT
TRBV9,.,TRBJ1-5,.,CASSLMDSRDQPQHF,TGTGCCAGCAGCCTCATGGACAGTCGCGATCAGCCCCAGCATTTT
TRBV5-1,.,TRBJ2-6,.,CASSLAGDGANVLTF,TGCGCCAGCAGCTTGGCTGGGGATGGGGCCAACGTCCTGACTTTC
TRBV7-2,TRBD2,TRBJ2-7,.,CASSLRGLSSYEQYF,TGTGCCAGCAGCTTACGGGGACTATCCTCCTACGAGCAGTACTTC
TRBV12-5,.,TRBJ1-2,.,CASSTGYGYTF,TGTGCTAGCTCCACAGGGTATGGCTACACCTTC
TRBV5-6,.,TRBJ1-4,.,CASSSLSRQTNEKLFF,TGTGCCAGCAGCTCTTTAAGTCGGCAAACTAATGAAAAACTGTTTTTT
TRBV6-6,TRBD1,TRBJ2-7,once,CASTREGASYEQYF,TGTGCCAGCACTCGAGAGGGGGCAAGCTACGAGCAGTACTTC
TRBV10-1,.,TRBJ2-6,.,CASSETLGGVLTF,TGCGCCAGCAGTGAAACATTAGGAGGTGTCCTGACTTTC
TRBV7-2,.,TRBJ2-1,once,CASSLLGRSYNEQFF,TGTGCCAGCAGCTTATTGGGGCGATCCTACAATGAGCAGTTCTTC
TRBV6-6,TRBD1,TRBJ1-2,.,CASSRTGGDYGYTF,TGTGCCAGCAGCCGGACAGGGGGCGACTATGGCTACACCTTC
TRBV19,.,TRBJ1-4,.,CASSATVLNEKLFF,TGTGCCAGTAGTGCGACAGTTCTTAATGAAAAACTGTTTTTT
TRBV4-3,.,TRBJ1-1,.,CASSQTLGGGRGTEAFF,TGCGCCAGCAGCCAGACCCTCGGGGGAGGCAGGGGCACTGAAGCTTTCTTT
TRBV2,.,TRBJ1-1,.,CASGQGEKTEAFF,TGTGCCAGCGGGCAGGGCGAGAAGACTGAAGCTTTCTTT
TRBV28,.,TRBJ1-3,.,CASGETVAGNTIYF,TGTGCCAGCGGGGAAACAGTGGCGGGAAACACCATATATTTT
TRBV5-4,.,TRBJ2-1,.,CASSLGTNNEQFF,TGTGCCAGCAGCTTGGGGACTAACAATGAGCAGTTCTTC
TRBV7-2,TRBD2,TRBJ2-1,.,CASSQSGSSYNEQFF,TGTGCCAGCAGCCAAAGCGGGAGCTCCTACAATGAGCAGTTCTTC
TRBV5-1,TRBD1,TRBJ2-2,.,CASSPTGGASTGELFF,TGCGCCAGCAGCCCTACAGGGGGCGCAAGCACCGGGGAGCTGTTTTTT
TRBV10-3,.,TRBJ2-7,.,CAISDLQTSYEQYF,TGTGCCATCAGTGACCTGCAGACCTCCTACGAGCAGTACTTC
TRBV19,TRBD2,TRBJ2-2,.,CASTSIAGDAGELFF,TGTGCCAGTACCTCTATAGCGGGAGACGCCGGGGAGCTGTTTTTT